Each of the 13 T cell receptor beta chains below was sequenced from the same sample in a study of T cells in Graves' hyperthyroidism and ophthalmopathy. It was RNA transcripts that yielded the amplified TCR beta CDR3 regions. Initially, a first-round RT-PCR of the TCR CDR3 employed the HTBI primer set. TCRdb ran MiXCR on the multiplex PCR reads and lists one entry per CDR3 protein. The sample lists about 96,000 distinct CDR3 sequences, roughly half occurring once. Sequencing was done on a sample of blood. Receptor source: a middle-aged woman with Graves' hyperthyroidism.

By its share, this clonotype is medium-sized. At one end, the junction sequence differs from germline, possibly due to a read error. The chain's CDR3 is CASSEGTGFPNSPLHF. In DNA form, the CDR3 reads TGTGCCAGCAGTGAGGGAACCGGATTCCCTAATTCACCCCTCCACTTT. V gene TRBV10-3 combines with J gene TRBJ1-6; the D is unclear. The CDR3 contains 16 residues. CDR1 and CDR2 from the germline V gene are ENHRY and SYGVKD.

The rearrangement joins TRBV9 to TRBJ1-2; TRBD1 is a possible D gene (6 bases). V lost 5 bases and J 2 bases, leaving 16 bases between the germline ends. The CDR3 extends over 15 amino acids. CDR1 is SGDLS and CDR2 is YYNGEE in the germline V gene. The DNA for the CDR3 is TGTGCCAGCAGAGGTGAAGGGGGGGAAAACTATGGCTACACCTTC. Amino acids: CASRGEGGENYGYTF.

V gene TRBV20-1 combines with J gene TRBJ1-2; D might be TRBD1 (6 bases). This CDR3 has 15 residues. Germline assignment: CDR1 DFQATT and CDR2 SNEGSKA (reference sequence). Trimming took 1 base from V and 2 from J, leaving 14 bases between them. The CDR3 region is CSARATGYANYGYTF. CDR3 bases: TGCAGTGCTAGAGCTACAGGGTACGCGAACTATGGCTACACCTTC.

This clonotype has a handful of counts. The rearrangement uses TRBV29-1 and TRBJ1-2; possible D gene TRBD1, 6 bases. Germline CDR1 SQVTM, CDR2 ANQGSEA. The ends were cut back, 8 bases at V and 6 bases at J, with 16 bases in the middle. The CDR3 covers 12 residues. CDR3: CSLGRTVDGYTF. The CDR3 DNA reads TGCAGCTTAGGTAGGACAGTGGATGGCTACACCTTC.

As regards this clonotype: One end of the junction varies from germline; a read error may be responsible. The chain combines TRBV7-6 with TRBJ1-4; D not certain. The CDR3 length is 15 residues. Germline V gene lookup returns CDR1 SGHVS and CDR2 FNYEAQ. The CDR3 bases are TGTGCCAGCAGCTTAGGAGGGTACACCGGGGAAAAACTGTTCTTT. Translation gives CASSLGGYTGEKLFF.

This clonotype was picked up many times. V is TRBV7-8 and J is TRBJ2-7, with 9 bases identical to TRBD2. The CDR3 is 19 residues long. V shed 4 bases and J 3 bases; nucleotides not matched to a gene: 19. Germline V CDR1 and CDR2: SGHVS, FQNEAQ. Written as DNA, the CDR3 is TGTGCCAGCAGCTCGATAGGCTCGGATAGCGGGAGCCTTTACTACGAGCAGTACTTC. Encoded protein: CASSSIGSDSGSLYYEQYF.

At least ten counts were recorded for this clonotype. The gene calls are TRBV7-6 and TRBJ2-7; the match to TRBD1 covers 8 bases. The junction had 3 bases not matched to a gene; V was cut back by 3 bases and J by 2 bases. The CDR3 is 14 amino acids. Germline V CDR1 and CDR2: SGHVS, FNYEAQ. The CDR3 spells CASSFGTGAYEQYF. CDR3 DNA: TGTGCCAGCAGCTTCGGGACAGGAGCCTACGAGCAGTACTTC. The variable domain in full, with the rest retrieved from reference TRBV7-6 and TRBJ2-7, is GAGVSQSPRYKVTKRGQDVALRCDPISGHVSLYWYRQALGQGPEFLTYFNYEAQQDKSGLPNDRFSAERPEGSISTLTIQRTEQRDSAMYRCASSFGTGAYEQYFGPGTRLTVT.

This sequence joins TRBV7-9 and TRBJ2-5; no clear D gene. Germline V gives CDR1 SEHNR, CDR2 FQNEAQ (reference sequence). The CDR3 runs to 13 residues. Trimming took off 4 bases at V and 3 bases at J, with 9 bases between the two ends. Written as DNA, the CDR3 is TGTGCCAGCAGCTCCGGTCCCGAAGAGACCCAGTACTTC. Translating gives CASSSGPEETQYF.

CDR3 nucleotides: TGTGCCAGCAGCGTACATAGTGGGGAGACCCAGTACTTC. It yields the protein CASSVHSGETQYF. V is TRBV7-9 and J is TRBJ2-5; no reliable D call. Germline CDR1 SEHNR, CDR2 FQNEAQ (reference sequence). The CDR3 has 13 amino acids. The V gene lost 5 bases and the J gene lost 5 bases, with 12 bases spanning the gap.

This clonotype has ten or more counts. The missing conserved phenylalanine or tryptophan at the end of this CDR3 makes a read error likely. The gene calls are TRBV29-1 and TRBJ2-5, with D hard to call. V was pared by 1 base and J by 1 base, with 7 bases between. The CDR3 runs 13 residues. The germline V gene encodes CDR1 SQVTM and CDR2 ANQGSEA. The CDR3 region has the DNA TGCAGCGTTGAAGGCGAGGTCCAAGAGACCCAGTACGTC. Amino acid sequence: CSVEGEVQETQYV.

This clonotype was seen a handful of times. The chain couples TRBV25-1 to TRBJ2-3; TRBD2 matches 11 bases. Germline lookup yields CDR1 MGHDK and CDR2 SYGVNS. The CDR3 is 18 residues long. V lost 11 bases to trimming and J lost 0 bases; unmatched junction nucleotides: 16. CDR3 sequence: CAGGTSGGGEYSTDTQYF. In DNA, the CDR3 is TGTGCCGGGGGGACTAGCGGAGGCGGTGAATATAGCACAGATACGCAGTATTTT.

The chain carries TRBV20-1 and TRBJ2-5; unclear D gene. Germline CDR1 and CDR2: DFQATT and SNEGSKA (reference sequence). This CDR3 spans 15 amino acids. V shed 0 bases and J shed 5 bases, with 16 bases lying between them. The CDR3 spells CSARDPFMESETQYF. The CDR3 nucleotides are TGCAGTGCTAGAGACCCTTTTATGGAATCGGAGACCCAGTACTTC.

CDR3 amino acids: CASSPLGDAYNSPLHF. As DNA, the CDR3 is TGCGCCAGCAGCCCTCTGGGGGACGCCTATAATTCACCCCTCCACTTT. The chain combines TRBV5-1 with TRBJ1-6, with D perhaps TRBD1 (5 bases). V was cut by 4 bases and J by 2 bases, with 13 bases left in between. CDR1 and CDR2 (germline): SGHRS, YFSETQ. CDR3 length: 16 amino acids.